This T cell receptor beta chain is from a study of T cells of healthy individuals. Many counts were recorded for this clonotype. TCRdb reprocessed the 5' RACE reads via MiXCR and lists one record per CDR3 protein. The table lists 63,000 or so distinct CDR3 sequences, 16% of them singletons. The CDR3 is 15 residues long. Germline values: CDR1 SGHTA, CDR2 FQGNSA. V lost 3 bases, J lost 5 bases, and 5 bases stayed unmatched. V and J are TRBV7-2 and TRBJ1-5; TRBD1 agrees at 9 bases. This receptor was taken from a human donor in good health. The CDR3 region is CASSFWGQGDQPQHF. The CDR3 nucleotides are TGTGCCAGCAGCTTCTGGGGACAGGGAGATCAGCCCCAGCATTTT.